Below are 21 T cell receptor beta chains sequenced from a single sample in a study of graft-versus-host responses after intestinal transplantation. Sequencing was performed with immunoSEQ multiplex PCR; in TCRdb, only in-frame clones are kept and a portion is missing. Of 95,000 to 100,000 clones detected, around 86% appear once; the ten largest clones hold roughly 1.4%. Sample: PBMCs, taken 255 days after intestinal transplant. The receptors were sampled from a human patient who received an intestinal transplant, so some T cells may come from the graft donor.

With regard to this clone: Compared with germline, one end of the junction differs, possibly owing to a read error. This chain links TRBV7-7 with TRBJ2-5, with TRBD1 matching 9 bases. The J call may be incorrect, as the DNA end agrees better with TRBJ2-7. This CDR3 is 13 amino acids long. Looked up from germline, CDR1 is SSHAT and CDR2 is FNYEAQ (reference sequence). The CDR3 region is CASSQDRGYEQYF. CDR3 DNA: TGTGCTAGCAGCCAAGACAGGGGGTACGAGCAGTACTTC.

V usage is TRBV6-1 and J usage is TRBJ2-7; 11 bases are shared with TRBD1. The CDR3 loop spans 15 amino acids. Germline CDR1 reads MNHNS; CDR2 reads SASEGT. V lost 5 bases to trimming and J lost 7 bases; unmatched junction nucleotides: 10. CDR3 coding DNA: TGTGCCAGCAGTCCTTGGGACAGGGGGTCGAGGGAGCAGTACTTC. It translates to CASSPWDRGSREQYF.

The CDR3 nucleotides read TGTGCCAGCAGCCCGAGGACAGGGGGCCTGGTAGACACTGAAGCTTTCTTT. Its translation: CASSPRTGGLVDTEAFF. V usage is TRBV7-8 and J usage is TRBJ1-1; TRBD1 aligns across 11 bases. The CDR3 runs 17 residues. V shed 5 bases, J shed 3 bases, and the junction held 11 bases outside the gene matches. CDR1 SGHVS and CDR2 FQNEAQ come from the germline V gene. The full variable domain, completed using reference TRBV7-8 and TRBJ1-1, is GAGVSQSPRYKVAKRGQDVALRCDPISGHVSLFWYQQALGQGPEFLTYFQNEAQLDKSGLPSDRFFAERPEGSVSTLKIQRTQQEDSAVYLCASSPRTGGLVDTEAFFGQGTRLTVV.

The V call is TRBV5-8, the J call TRBJ1-3; the D is unclear. V lost 0 bases and J 0 bases, leaving 10 bases between the germline ends. Germline CDR1 is SGHTS and CDR2 is YDEGEE. The CDR3 sequence is 16 residues long. CDR3 nucleotide sequence: TGTGCCAGCAGCTTGGCCGGCGGTAGCTCTGGAAACACCATATATTTT. Encoded protein: CASSLAGGSSGNTIYF.

The V and J genes are TRBV7-9 and TRBJ2-7; 9 bases are a match to TRBD1. Germline V lookup: CDR1 SEHNR, CDR2 FQNEAQ (reference sequence). Trimming at V came to 1 base and at J to 4 bases, leaving 5 bases not matched to a gene. This CDR3 is 15 amino acids long. The CDR3 nucleotides read TGTGCCAGCAGCTTAGGGACAGGGGATTCGTACGAGCAGTACTTC. It is translated as CASSLGTGDSYEQYF.

The rearrangement uses TRBV7-2 and TRBJ1-6; a weak D match, TRBD1 (6 bases). Germline-derived CDR1 and CDR2 are SGHTA and FQGNSA. The CDR3 is 16 amino acids. Trimming shortened V by 1 base and J by 7 bases, and 14 bases separated the two germline ends. CDR3 sequence (DNA): TGTGCCAGCAGCTTAGAGGCGGGGGCCCCCAATTCACCCCTCCACTTT. Protein sequence: CASSLEAGAPNSPLHF.

This chain joins TRBV28 and TRBJ2-7; TRBD2 agrees at 8 bases. CDR1 and CDR2 from the germline V gene are MDHEN and SYDVKM. The CDR3 contains 14 residues. V shed 3 bases, J shed 6 bases, and the junction held 7 bases outside the gene matches. CDR3 sequence reads: CASSFISGGAEQYF. The DNA of the CDR3 is TGTGCCAGCAGTTTCATATCCGGGGGGGCCGAGCAGTACTTC.

The rearrangement joins TRBV7-8 to TRBJ2-1; 7 positions match TRBD2. The CDR3 sequence is 14 residues long. V was pared by 3 bases and J by 6 bases, with 5 bases of the junction left unmatched. From germline, CDR1 is SGHVS and CDR2 FQNEAQ. This CDR3 reads CASSLSGMSNEQFF. CDR3 nucleotide sequence: TGTGCCAGCAGCTTGAGCGGGATGAGCAATGAGCAGTTCTTC.

This clone appeared once. The chain employs TRBV29-1 and TRBJ2-7; D not certain. Germline CDR1 is SQVTM and CDR2 is ANQGSEA. Trimming took off 4 bases at V and 0 bases at J, with 7 bases between the two ends. This CDR3 region has 12 residues. The CDR3 protein is CSVVTNSYEQYV. CDR3 nucleotides: TGCAGCGTTGTTACTAACTCCTACGAGCAGTACGTC.

The CDR3 sequence: CASSLAPGGGANVLTF. CDR3 nucleotide sequence: TGTGCCAGCAGTTTGGCCCCCGGGGGTGGGGCCAACGTCCTGACTTTC. The chain employs TRBV27 and TRBJ2-6, with a possible D match to TRBD2 (6 bases). The CDR3 consists of 16 residues. V was trimmed by 3 bases and J by 3 bases, leaving 12 bases between them. CDR1 and CDR2 (germline): MNHEY, SMNVEV (reference sequence).

The chain has TRBV9 and TRBJ1-3; 8 positions match TRBD1. V lost 0 bases and J lost 7; bases outside the gene matches: 12. Looked up from germline, CDR1 is SGDLS and CDR2 is YYNGEE. This CDR3 has 17 residues. The DNA for the CDR3 is TGTGCCAGCAGCGTAGACCCAGCACAGGGGGTAAAGAACACCATATATTTT. Its translation is CASSVDPAQGVKNTIYF.

This rearrangement joins TRBV10-3 to TRBJ2-2, with D unclear. Germline V gene data show CDR1 as ENHRY and CDR2 as SYGVKD. The CDR3 runs to 14 residues. The V gene lost 2 bases and the J gene lost 4 bases, with 8 bases spanning the gap. CDR3 in DNA: TGTGCCATCAGTGAGGGGCAAGCCACCGGGGAGCTGTTTTTT. Protein product: CAISEGQATGELFF.

J is TRBJ2-5 and V is TRBV2, with D possibly being TRBD1 (6 bases). V was trimmed by 4 bases and J by 5 bases, leaving 14 bases between them. Germline lookup yields CDR1 SNHLY and CDR2 FYNNEI. The CDR3 is 14 amino acids. The CDR3 sequence is CASSVYRARETQYF. In nucleotides, the CDR3 is TGTGCCAGCAGTGTTTACAGGGCACGCGAGACCCAGTACTTC.

The chain combines TRBV28 with TRBJ1-2; D remains ambiguous. Germline assignment: CDR1 MDHEN and CDR2 SYDVKM. This CDR3 region has 13 residues. Trimming cost V 5 bases and J 8 bases, with 15 bases left between them. Here the CDR3 reads CASSPPGSEGYTF. The CDR3 DNA sequence: TGTGCCAGCAGTCCCCCAGGTTCGGAGGGCTACACCTTC.

J is TRBJ2-7 and V is TRBV5-6; D ambiguous. The germline V and J ends were trimmed by 2 bases and 3 bases, with 18 bases remaining between them. CDR3 length equals 16 residues. From germline, CDR1 is SGHDT and CDR2 YYEEEE. For the CDR3, the DNA is TGTGCCAGCAGCTTCTGGTCTGGGATCTCCCGCTACGAGCAGTACGTC. Protein product: CASSFWSGISRYEQYV.

CDR3 in DNA: TGCGCCAGCAGCTTGGATCAGGGGACCGGGGAGCTGTTTTTT. This translates into CASSLDQGTGELFF. The chain employs TRBV5-1 and TRBJ2-2; perhaps TRBD1 as D (6 bases). The CDR3 covers 14 residues. Germline CDR1 is SGHRS and CDR2 is YFSETQ. Trimming left V 0 bases short and J 5 bases short, with 8 bases between.

V is TRBV7-9 and J is TRBJ2-7; unclear D gene. The CDR3 is 13 amino acids. Germline CDR1 and CDR2: SEHNR and FQNEAQ (reference sequence). With 2 bases removed from V and 2 bases from J, the gap between germline ends came to 7 bases. As DNA, the CDR3 is TGTGCCAGCAGCTTAACCCAGACCTACGAGCAGTACTTC. Translation gives CASSLTQTYEQYF.

The chain carries TRBV28 and TRBJ2-2; 7 positions match TRBD2. V was clipped by 1 base and J by 5 bases; unmatched bases: 13. CDR1 is MDHEN and CDR2 is SYDVKM in the germline V gene. This CDR3 is 18 amino acids long. The CDR3 protein is CASSLLEPAGVGTGELFF. The DNA for the CDR3 is TGTGCCAGCAGTTTATTGGAACCGGCGGGAGTCGGGACCGGGGAGCTGTTTTTT.

CDR3 DNA sequence: TGTGCCAGCAGTTACTCGGCTAGCGGGGGGCCAGATACGCAGTATTTT. Translating gives CASSYSASGGPDTQYF. V gene TRBV6-5 combines with J gene TRBJ2-3; 11 bases fit TRBD2. The CDR3 spans 16 residues. The J segment lost 4 bases and the V segment lost 0 bases, leaving 3 bases of the junction unmatched. CDR1 is MNHEY and CDR2 is SVGAGI in the germline V gene.

The chain uses TRBV5-3 and TRBJ1-5; a possible D gene is TRBD1 (5 bases). TRBV5-3 is classed as an ORF, of uncertain function. The CDR3 is made up of 15 amino acids. The V end lost 0 bases, the J end lost 2 bases, and 9 bases lay between the germline ends. This CDR3 reads CARSLVVRGNQPQHF. The CDR3 nucleotides are TGTGCCAGAAGCTTGGTGGTCAGGGGCAATCAGCCCCAGCATTTT.

This clone was detected only once. This chain uses TRBV28 with TRBJ2-7, with D uncertain. Trimming took 3 bases from V and 2 from J, leaving 8 bases between them. Germline V lookup: CDR1 MDHEN, CDR2 SYDVKM. The CDR3 is 13 amino acids. CDR3 amino acids: CASSFDDPYEQYF. The CDR3 DNA follows: TGTGCCAGCAGTTTTGACGACCCCTACGAGCAGTACTTC.